These 21 T cell receptor beta chains came from one sample sequenced in a study of blood T cell repertoires in COVID-19. Profiling relied on immunoSEQ multiplex PCR, and the TCRdb table lists in-frame clones only, not all of them. Seen here are approximately 240,000 clones, 84% observed once, and the top ten hold approximately 5.1%. Source material: peripheral blood. The receptors come from a woman in her sixties or seventies who had recovered from COVID-19.

V gene TRBV19 combines with J gene TRBJ2-2, with D possibly being TRBD2 (7 bases). Per the germline V gene, CDR1 is LNHDA and CDR2 is SQIVND (reference sequence). This CDR3 is built from 14 residues. V was pared by 5 bases and J by 5 bases, with 12 bases between. The CDR3 here is CASSWGGETGELFF. The CDR3 DNA sequence: TGTGCCAGTAGTTGGGGGGGCGAGACCGGGGAGCTGTTTTTT.

The rearrangement joins TRBV5-1 to TRBJ1-2, with TRBD1 as a possible D gene (5 bases). Trimming stripped 4 bases from V and 4 bases from J, with 14 bases between. The germline gives CDR1 SGHRS, CDR2 YFSETQ. The CDR3 covers 14 residues. The chain's CDR3 is CASSLRGGSYGYTF. The CDR3 bases are TGCGCCAGCAGCCTGCGGGGGGGGAGCTATGGCTACACCTTC.

The genes are TRBV25-1 and TRBJ1-1, with 9 bases identical to TRBD1. This CDR3 region has 14 residues. J gave up 3 bases and V 6 bases, and 5 bases lay outside the gene matches. CDR1 and CDR2 from the germline V gene are MGHDK and SYGVNS. CDR3 amino acids: CASSRTGGYTEAFF. CDR3 DNA sequence: TGTGCCAGCAGCCGAACAGGGGGCTACACTGAAGCTTTCTTT.

The chain employs TRBV30 and TRBJ1-1, with D possibly matching TRBD1 (5 bases). Germline CDR1 reads GTSNPN; CDR2 reads SVGIG (reference sequence). Trimming shortened V by 5 bases and J by 1 base, and 14 bases separated the two germline ends. The CDR3 runs to 14 residues. The CDR3 bases are TGTGCCTGGCACCTCAGGGTGGCGAACACTGAAGCTTTCTTT. Translated: CAWHLRVANTEAFF. The variable domain in full, with the rest retrieved from reference TRBV30 and TRBJ1-1, is SQTIHQWPATLVQPVGSPLSLECTVEGTSNPNLYWYRQAAGRGLQLLFYSVGIGQISSEVPQNLSASRPQDRQFILSSKKLLLSDSGFYLCAWHLRVANTEAFFGQGTRLTVV.

V usage is TRBV11-3 and J usage is TRBJ2-5, with 9 positions matching TRBD1. This CDR3 comprises 15 residues. Germline CDR1 reads SGHNT; CDR2 reads YENEEA. The ends lost 4 bases at V and 5 bases at J; junction bases unmatched: 8. The CDR3 loop reads CASSSGTGRWETQYF. CDR3 coding DNA: TGTGCCAGCAGCTCCGGGACAGGGCGGTGGGAGACCCAGTACTTC.

The rearrangement uses TRBV11-2 and TRBJ2-6, with D tentatively TRBD2 (5 bases). This CDR3 region has 16 residues. Trimming took 0 bases from V and 2 from J, leaving 8 bases between them. Germline V CDR1 and CDR2: SGHAT, FQNNGV. This CDR3 reads CASSLDGGAGANVLTF. In DNA, the CDR3 is TGTGCCAGCAGCTTAGATGGAGGAGCTGGGGCCAACGTCCTGACTTTC. Supplemented by reference TRBV11-2 and TRBJ2-6, the full variable domain reads EAGVAQSPRYKIIEKRQSVAFWCNPISGHATLYWYQQILGQGPKLLIQFQNNGVVDDSQLPKDRFSAERLKGVDSTLKIQPAKLEDSAVYLCASSLDGGAGANVLTFGAGSRLTVL.

The gene calls are TRBV7-3 and TRBJ2-3, with TRBD2 as a possible D gene (6 bases). Trimming took off 4 bases at V and 1 base at J, with 12 bases between the two ends. Germline-derived CDR1 and CDR2 are SGHTA and FQGTGA. There are 15 residues in the CDR3. CDR3 region: CASSSGGAGTDTQYF. Here the CDR3 DNA reads TGTGCCAGCAGCTCGGGCGGGGCCGGCACAGATACGCAGTATTTT.

V and J are TRBV5-4 and TRBJ1-4, with D perhaps TRBD1 (6 bases). Trimming shortened V by 4 bases and J by 4 bases, and 14 bases separated the two germline ends. The CDR3 has 15 amino acids. Germline V gene data show CDR1 as SGHNT and CDR2 as YYREEE (reference sequence). This CDR3 reads CASSGPGVGNEKLFF. Here the CDR3 DNA reads TGTGCCAGCAGCGGTCCAGGGGTTGGTAATGAAAAACTGTTTTTT.

This clone was detected only once. This sequence joins TRBV30 and TRBJ1-2, with D possibly matching TRBD1 (6 bases). V dropped 2 bases and J dropped 4 bases, with 11 bases sitting between them. Germline CDR1 GTSNPN, CDR2 SVGIG (reference sequence). The length of the CDR3 is 13 residues. The CDR3 reads CAWSQDRFYGYTF. DNA for the CDR3: TGTGCCTGGAGTCAAGACAGGTTCTATGGCTACACCTTC.

The chain carries TRBV2 and TRBJ1-1, with D unclear. Trimming removed 4 bases at V and 4 bases at J, with 13 bases between. The CDR3 consists of 14 residues. Germline CDR1 reads SNHLY; CDR2 reads FYNNEI. The CDR3 DNA is TGTGCCAGCAGTGGCGCGCTAGTCGCCACTGAAGCTTTCTTT. This gives the protein CASSGALVATEAFF. The variable domain in full, completed from reference TRBV2 and TRBJ1-1, reads EPEVTQTPSHQVTQMGQEVILRCVPISNHLYFYWYRQILGQKVEFLVSFYNNEISEKSEIFDDQFSVERPDGSNFTLKIRSTKLEDSAMYFCASSGALVATEAFFGQGTRLTVV.

The rearrangement joins TRBV10-3 to TRBJ1-2; D uncertain. Germline V gene data show CDR1 as ENHRY and CDR2 as SYGVKD. Trimming stripped 9 bases from V and 0 bases from J, with 20 bases between. This CDR3 is 16 amino acids long. Written as DNA, the CDR3 is TGTGCCATTTCACCTAGAGCGACCGATACTAACTATGGCTACACCTTC. Its protein product is CAISPRATDTNYGYTF.

This clone was seen once. The V gene is TRBV13, the J gene TRBJ1-2, with a possible D match to TRBD1 (5 bases). Germline loops: CDR1 PRHDT, CDR2 FYEKMQ (reference sequence). The CDR3 sequence is 12 residues long. V was pared by 5 bases and J by 3 bases, with 7 bases between. This chain's CDR3 is CASSGGYYGYTF. The CDR3 DNA is TGTGCCAGCAGCGGGGGGTACTATGGCTACACCTTC.

This clone is a singleton in its sample. The chain combines TRBV6-5 with TRBJ1-2; D unclear. The CDR3 is 13 residues long. Trimming shortened V by 2 bases and J by 2 bases, and 6 bases separated the two germline ends. Germline V gene lookup returns CDR1 MNHEY and CDR2 SVGAGI. The chain's CDR3 is CASSYRENYGYTF. The CDR3 region has the DNA TGTGCCAGCAGTTACAGGGAGAACTATGGCTACACCTTC.

The V gene is TRBV15, the J gene TRBJ1-2; D gene uncertain. The length of the CDR3 is 14 residues. Trimming pared 4 bases from V and 5 bases from J, leaving 14 bases between. The V gene's germline CDR1 is LNHNV and CDR2 YYDKDF (reference sequence). DNA for the CDR3: TGTGCCACCAGCAACCCGGGATCCGGGTATGGCTACACCTTC. This codes for CATSNPGSGYGYTF.

CDR3 DNA sequence: TGTGCCATCAGTGGAGGGGAGGGGGTAGACTATGGCTACACCTTC. The encoded protein is CAISGGEGVDYGYTF. The rearrangement links TRBV10-3 to TRBJ1-2, with TRBD1 as a possible D gene (6 bases). The V end was cut by 4 bases, the J end by 3 bases, with 15 bases between. The length of the CDR3 is 15 residues. Per the germline V gene, CDR1 is ENHRY and CDR2 is SYGVKD.

V and J are TRBV7-9 and TRBJ1-2, with D tentatively TRBD1 (5 bases). The CDR3 sequence is 17 residues long. Trimming removed 0 bases at V and 4 bases at J, with 18 bases between. CDR1 is SEHNR, CDR2 FQNEAQ, per germline (reference sequence). The CDR3 spells CASSLARLGVISYGYTF. The CDR3 region has the DNA TGTGCCAGCAGCTTAGCCAGGCTAGGGGTTATATCCTATGGCTACACCTTC.

The rearrangement joins TRBV29-1 to TRBJ2-5; 9 nucleotides match TRBD2. After removal of 3 bases from V and 0 bases from J, the junction contained 5 bases not matched to a gene. The CDR3 is 15 amino acids. Germline assignment: CDR1 SQVTM and CDR2 ANQGSEA. CDR3 protein: CSVDGLAGHQETQYF. Written as DNA, the CDR3 is TGCAGCGTTGATGGCCTAGCGGGGCACCAAGAGACCCAGTACTTC.

The chain recombines TRBV27 with TRBJ2-1; possible D gene TRBD2, 6 bases. Looked up from germline, CDR1 is MNHEY and CDR2 is SMNVEV (reference sequence). Trimming pared 10 bases from V and 4 bases from J, leaving 14 bases between. The CDR3 sequence is 13 residues long. The CDR3 region is CAIGDGGYNEQFF. The CDR3 DNA reads TGTGCCATCGGGGATGGGGGGTACAATGAGCAGTTCTTC.

The gene calls are TRBV16 and TRBJ1-2; 9 nucleotides agree with TRBD1. The J segment lost 9 bases and the V segment lost 2 bases, leaving 4 bases of the junction unmatched. The germline V gene has CDR1 KGHSY and CDR2 FQNENV. The CDR3 is 13 amino acids. CDR3 in amino acids: CASSQRTGVRYTF. The CDR3, as DNA: TGTGCCAGCAGCCAACGGACAGGGGTTCGCTACACCTTC.

V and J are TRBV6-5 and TRBJ2-3, with TRBD2 identical over 9 bases. The CDR3 extends over 14 amino acids. The junction had 4 bases not matched to a gene; V was cut back by 4 bases and J by 5 bases. Germline-derived CDR1 and CDR2 are MNHEY and SVGAGI. CDR3 residues: CASSSRGGLDTQYF. The CDR3 DNA sequence: TGTGCCAGCAGTTCGCGGGGGGGCCTAGATACGCAGTATTTT.

This clone was counted only a few times. This rearrangement joins TRBV7-3 to TRBJ2-2; D is unresolved. Trimming left V 3 bases short and J 4 bases short, with 6 bases between. Germline CDR1 is SGHTA and CDR2 is FQGTGA. This CDR3 region has 13 residues. The CDR3 sequence: CASSFRGTGELFF. CDR3 DNA: TGTGCCAGCAGCTTCCGCGGCACCGGGGAGCTGTTTTTT.